This is a list of T cell receptor beta chains from one sample in a study of Graves' ophthalmopathy and Graves' hyperthyroidism. One entry per CDR3 protein results from TCRdb running MiXCR on the multiplex PCR reads. The sample has some 380,000 distinct CDR3 sequences, approximately 15% seen once. Source material: peripheral blood. All receptors come from a woman aged 18-30 years with stable Graves' hyperthyroidism. Both conserved end residues are part of each CDR3. D genes are given only for firm matches. For some rows the clone size is stated as once, few or many, or as a class when expanded; others skip it.

size	V	D	J	CDR3	DNA
many	TRBV6-5	TRBD1	TRBJ2-5	CASSYNRGPMETQYF	TGTGCCAGCAGTTACAACAGGGGGCCGATGGAGACCCAGTACTTC
many	TRBV13	-	TRBJ1-1	CASSLSTGLGNTEAFF	TGTGCCAGCAGCTTATCCACAGGGCTCGGTAACACTGAAGCTTTCTTT
many	TRBV12-3/TRBV12-4	-	TRBJ2-2	CASSSIGGPHTGELFF	TGTGCCAGCAGTTCCATTGGGGGGCCCCACACCGGGGAGCTGTTTTTT
few	TRBV7-2	TRBD1	TRBJ2-7	CASSLKFTGEKYEQYF	TGTGCCAGCAGCCTAAAGTTCACAGGGGAGAAGTACGAGCAGTACTTC
-	TRBV12-3/TRBV12-4	-	TRBJ2-2	CASSFFRVGTGELFF	TGTGCCAGCAGTTTTTTCAGGGTCGGCACCGGGGAGCTGTTTTTT
many	TRBV12-3/TRBV12-4	-	TRBJ1-1	CASSLAWGGANTEAFF	TGTGCCAGCAGTTTAGCCTGGGGTGGGGCGAACACTGAAGCTTTCTTT
many	TRBV20-1	-	TRBJ1-1	CRPTGAENTEAFF	TGCAGGCCGACTGGGGCCGAGAACACTGAAGCTTTCTTT
many	TRBV6-1	-	TRBJ1-1	CASSDAPGRPGTEAFF	TGTGCCAGCAGTGATGCCCCCGGGAGGCCGGGCACTGAAGCTTTCTTT
many	TRBV27	TRBD2	TRBJ2-5	CASSPRRLAEETQYF	TGTGCCAGCTCGCCACGAAGACTAGCAGAGGAGACCCAGTACTTC
few	TRBV11-2	-	TRBJ2-3	CASSARLVPPTDTQYF	TGTGCCAGCAGCGCCCGACTAGTCCCGCCCACAGATACGCAGTATTTT
many	TRBV11-2	-	TRBJ2-5	CASSLVYQETQYF	TGTGCCAGCAGCTTAGTGTACCAAGAGACCCAGTACTTC
-	TRBV28	-	TRBJ1-2	CASTGGQSYGYTF	TGTGCCAGCACCGGAGGACAGAGCTATGGCTACACCTTC
many	TRBV12-3/TRBV12-4	-	TRBJ2-2	CASSLGGSGELFF	TGTGCCAGCAGTTTAGGGGGATCCGGGGAGCTGTTTTTT
few	TRBV10-2	-	TRBJ2-7	CASSQSNEQYF	TGCGCCAGCAGTCAGTCCAACGAGCAGTACTTC
many	TRBV5-5	-	TRBJ1-2	CASSRLQGGGYTF	TGTGCCAGCAGCCGGCTGCAGGGTGGTGGCTACACCTTC
-	TRBV6-2/TRBV6-3	-	TRBJ2-5	CASIQGGAAETQYF	TGTGCCAGCATCCAGGGGGGGGCCGCAGAGACCCAGTACTTC
-	TRBV2	-	TRBJ2-5	CASSALGRGRGETQYF	TGTGCCAGCAGTGCATTAGGGCGGGGCCGCGGGGAGACCCAGTACTTC
-	TRBV4-2	TRBD2	TRBJ2-2	CGSRLAGDTGELFF	TGTGGCAGTAGGCTAGCGGGGGACACCGGGGAGCTGTTTTTT
many	TRBV20-1	TRBD1	TRBJ2-7	CSAIPGQEYEQYF	TGCAGTGCTATCCCGGGACAGGAGTACGAGCAGTACTTC
-	TRBV19	-	TRBJ1-2	CASSMSGRDGYTF	TGTGCCAGTAGTATGTCAGGAAGAGACGGCTACACCTTC
many	TRBV12-3/TRBV12-4	-	TRBJ1-2	CASTRRRHTSNYGYTF	TGTGCCAGCACCCGGAGAAGGCACACGAGTAACTATGGCTACACCTTC
many	TRBV27	-	TRBJ1-6	CATRPWTVVGNSPLHF	TGTGCCACCAGACCCTGGACAGTGGTCGGTAATTCACCCCTCCACTTT
-	TRBV6-1	-	TRBJ2-2	CASSLRGVNGELFF	TGTGCCAGCAGCTTGAGGGGCGTGAACGGGGAGCTGTTTTTT
many	TRBV19	-	TRBJ2-7	CASSTYGRDYEQYF	TGTGCCAGTAGTACGTACGGACGGGACTACGAGCAGTACTTC
many	TRBV11-2	-	TRBJ2-5	CASSLLQGETQYF	TGTGCCAGCAGCTTACTCCAAGGAGAGACCCAGTACTTC
-	TRBV6-1	-	TRBJ2-5	CASSPSLSRSGETQYF	TGTGCCAGCAGTCCCTCCCTATCGCGGTCGGGGGAGACCCAGTACTTC
-	TRBV12-3/TRBV12-4	-	TRBJ2-4	CASRDAGKNIKYF	TGTGCCAGCAGGGATGCGGGGAAAAACATTAAGTACTTC
many	TRBV20-1	TRBD1	TRBJ1-2	CSARDAIFGTGFGYTF	TGCAGTGCTAGAGATGCGATTTTCGGGACAGGTTTTGGCTACACCTTC
many	TRBV2	-	TRBJ1-1	CASSAGTGTFF	TGTGCCAGCAGTGCCGGGACGGGTACTTTCTTT
-	TRBV7-9	-	TRBJ1-6	CASSLGTGTTLHF	TGTGCCAGCAGCTTGGGGACCGGGACCACCCTCCACTTT
many	TRBV6-5	-	TRBJ1-3	CASSYLIRDPGGNTIYF	TGTGCCAGCAGTTACCTAATCCGGGATCCAGGGGGAAACACCATATATTTT
few	TRBV11-3	-	TRBJ2-2	CASSDPGDTGELFF	TGTGCCAGCAGCGACCCAGGGGACACCGGGGAGCTGTTTTTT
many	TRBV20-1	-	TRBJ1-2	CSASEVIYGYTF	TGCAGTGCTAGTGAGGTTATCTATGGCTACACCTTC
-	TRBV28	-	TRBJ1-3	CASSPPGTRSSGNTIYF	TGTGCCAGCAGTCCTCCAGGGACACGCAGCTCTGGAAACACCATATATTTT
many	TRBV9	-	TRBJ1-2	CASSGPGPINYGYTF	TGTGCCAGCAGCGGCCCGGGACCGATTAACTATGGCTACACCTTC
-	TRBV4-2	-	TRBJ2-2	CASSQEVAVTGELFF	TGTGCCAGCAGCCAAGAAGTCGCGGTCACCGGGGAGCTGTTTTTT
-	TRBV6-1	TRBD1	TRBJ1-2	CASIAGGAYGYTF	TGTGCCAGCATCGCAGGGGGCGCCTATGGCTACACCTTC
-	TRBV6-2/TRBV6-3	-	TRBJ2-1	CASSYSSPEQFF	TGTGCCAGCAGTTACTCGAGCCCTGAGCAGTTCTTC
-	TRBV24-1	TRBD1	TRBJ2-5	CASSETGGQETRYF	TGTGCCAGCAGTGAGACAGGGGGCCAAGAGACCCGGTACTTC
-	TRBV7-8	-	TRBJ2-2	CASSNGTPLGGELFF	TGTGCCAGCAGCAACGGGACTCCCCTCGGGGGGGAGCTGTTTTTT
many	TRBV15	TRBD2	TRBJ2-5	CATSRKGLAGGLETQYF	TGTGCCACCAGCAGAAAGGGACTAGCGGGGGGGCTGGAGACCCAGTACTTC
many	TRBV24-1	TRBD1	TRBJ1-2	CATSDGTDGYTF	TGTGCCACCAGTGATGGGACAGATGGCTACACCTTC
-	TRBV7-3	TRBD1	TRBJ2-2	CASSDAGTANTGELFF	TGTGCCAGCAGCGATGCCGGGACAGCGAACACCGGGGAGCTGTTTTTT
many	TRBV7-8	-	TRBJ1-6	CASSLLGRDLRAALHF	TGTGCCAGCAGCTTATTAGGCAGGGATCTCCGGGCGGCCCTCCACTTT
many	TRBV12-5	-	TRBJ2-7	CASGLVEVHEQYF	TGTGCTAGTGGTTTGGTAGAAGTACACGAGCAGTACTTC
-	TRBV7-9	-	TRBJ2-7	CASSPALSSYEQYF	TGTGCCAGCAGCCCCGCACTGAGCTCCTACGAGCAGTACTTC
-	TRBV6-1	-	TRBJ1-5	CASSEPGFGNQPQHF	TGTGCCAGCAGTGAACCGGGGTTCGGCAATCAGCCCCAGCATTTT
many	TRBV12-3/TRBV12-4	-	TRBJ2-7	CASSLRGLTYEQYF	TGTGCCAGCAGTCTACGGGGGTTGACCTACGAGCAGTACTTC
many	TRBV6-1	-	TRBJ1-5	CASSEEMGHQPQHF	TGTGCCAGCAGTGAAGAAATGGGTCATCAGCCCCAGCATTTT
many	TRBV29-1	-	TRBJ1-1	CSVEDPGATEAFF	TGCAGCGTTGAAGACCCCGGGGCCACTGAAGCTTTCTTT